This T cell receptor (beta chain) comes out of a study of cytomegalovirus exposure and HLA in healthy donors. The PCR ran on 60 Vbeta and 13 Jbeta primers. Generated by immunoSEQ multiplex PCR, the TCRdb table keeps only in-frame clones and is missing some. The sample shows hundreds of thousands of clones, around 80% of them seen only once. Per germline, CDR1 MNHNS and CDR2 SASEGT. Trimming cost V 6 bases and J 8 bases; bases outside gene matches: 7. CDR3 size: 14 residues. The receptor was derived from a woman in her fifties or sixties in good health and CMV-seropositive. The chain carries TRBV6-1 and TRBJ1-4; 9 bases align to TRBD1. The sequencing sample was made of PBMCs. The CDR3 region is CASRVGTGQEKLFF. DNA for the CDR3: TGTGCCAGCAGGGTGGGGACAGGGCAAGAAAAACTGTTTTTT.